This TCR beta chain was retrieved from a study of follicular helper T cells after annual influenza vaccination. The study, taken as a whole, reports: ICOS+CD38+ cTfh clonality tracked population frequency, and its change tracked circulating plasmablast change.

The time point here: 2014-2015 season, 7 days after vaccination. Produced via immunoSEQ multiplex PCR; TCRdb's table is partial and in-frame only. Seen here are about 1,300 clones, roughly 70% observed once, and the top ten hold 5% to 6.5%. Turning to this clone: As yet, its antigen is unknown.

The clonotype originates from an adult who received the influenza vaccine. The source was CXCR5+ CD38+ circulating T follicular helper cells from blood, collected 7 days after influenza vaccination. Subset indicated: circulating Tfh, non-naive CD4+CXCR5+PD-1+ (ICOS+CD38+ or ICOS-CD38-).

The CDR3 region has the DNA TGTGCCAGCAGACGGGTGGGGGGCACTGAAGCTTTCTTT. Residues: CASRRVGGTEAFF. The chain combines TRBV28 with TRBJ1-1; weak D call: TRBD1 (5 bases). The CDR3 covers 13 residues. V was pared by 6 bases and J by 4 bases, with 12 bases between. Germline-derived CDR1 and CDR2 are MDHEN and SYDVKM.